This TCR beta chain was identified during a study of blood T cell repertoires in COVID-19. Study details: COVID-19 samples, acute and convalescent, were from the United States, Italy and Spain.

The data were produced by immunoSEQ multiplex PCR, yet TCRdb's version contains in-frame clones alone and is incomplete. Among roughly 100,000 clones listed, over 55% were seen once. Sequenced sample: peripheral blood. The source is a human donor with acute or convalescent COVID-19. The donor label of this sample is uncertain.

CDR3 sequence (DNA): TGTGCCAGCAGCTCGGGCAAGACAGCTTTCTCCTCTGGAAACACCATATATTTT. This sequence encodes CASSSGKTAFSSGNTIYF. The rearrangement links TRBV5-5 to TRBJ1-3, with D perhaps TRBD1 (5 bases). Germline CDR1 is SGHKS and CDR2 is YYEKEE (reference sequence). V shed 3 bases and J shed 0 bases, with 19 bases lying between them. This CDR3 comprises 18 residues.